The rows below give T cell receptor beta chains drawn from one sample of a study of fetal regulatory T cell absence and autoimmunity. Profiling relied on immunoSEQ multiplex PCR, and the TCRdb table lists in-frame clones only, not all of them. This table has around 100,000 clones, about two thirds appearing once. Source material: pancreas tissue. Source of these receptors: a male donor with IPEX syndrome. CDR3s include the opening cysteine and the closing phenylalanine or tryptophan. A D gene is named only where the DNA matches it firmly. Clone size is not always given. Where it is, it says once, few, many or a class for expanded clones.

size,J,V,D,DNA,CDR3
.,TRBJ1-5,TRBV30,TRBD1,TGTGCCTGGTGCCCGGACAGGGGTAATTATTGGCATTTT,CAWCPDRGNYWHF
.,TRBJ1-2,TRBV29-1,TRBD1,TGCAGCGTTGATGTTACGGGACAGGGGGCGAAAGGCTACACCTTC,CSVDVTGQGAKGYTF
few,TRBJ1-1,TRBV2,.,TGTGCCAGCAGTGTCGACAGCCCGATGAACACTGAAGCTTTCTTT,CASSVDSPMNTEAFF
.,TRBJ2-3,TRBV30,TRBD1,TGTGCCTGGAGCCCGGGACAGGCCACAGATACGCAGTATTTT,CAWSPGQATDTQYF
.,TRBJ2-7,TRBV11-2,.,TGTGCCAGCAGCCTCACTACGGCCGAGCAGTACTTC,CASSLTTAEQYF
.,TRBJ2-7,TRBV13,.,TGTGCCAGCAGCTTATCTTCCTACGAGCAGTACTTC,CASSLSSYEQYF
.,TRBJ2-3,TRBV27,.,TGTGCCAGCAGTCGAGGACAGGGCGGGGGTACGCAGTATTTT,CASSRGQGGGTQYF
few,TRBJ2-7,TRBV7-9,.,TGTGCCAGCAGCCCTCGCCCCTACGAGCAGTACTTC,CASSPRPYEQYF
.,TRBJ1-1,TRBV5-4,TRBD1,TGTGCCAGCAGCCCAAAACAGGGGGACACTGAAGCTTTCTTT,CASSPKQGDTEAFF
.,TRBJ1-4,TRBV6-1,.,TGTGCCACGACCGGGACTGAAAAACTGTTTTTT,CATTGTEKLFF
.,TRBJ2-4,TRBV9,TRBD2,TGTGCCAGCAGCGTAGTCCCAGGGAGGGCAAAAGCCAAAAACATTCAGTACTTC,CASSVVPGRAKAKNIQYF
.,TRBJ2-7,TRBV10-3,TRBD1,TGTGCCATCAGAGCCGGGACAGGGGCCACCTACGAGCAGTACTTC,CAIRAGTGATYEQYF
.,TRBJ1-1,TRBV20-1,.,TGCAGTGCCCTGGCGGGGTCTGAAGCTTTCTTT,CSALAGSEAFF
.,TRBJ2-7,TRBV5-1,.,TGCGCCAGCAGCTTGTACCGGAGCTCCTACGAGCAGTACTTC,CASSLYRSSYEQYF
.,TRBJ1-4,TRBV6-5,.,TGTGCCAGCAGCCGACAGAAATCAGGTGAAAAACTGTTTTTT,CASSRQKSGEKLFF
few,TRBJ2-3,TRBV21-1,.,TGTGCCAGCAGCTCCCCGGGACAGGGTACAGATACGCAGTATTTT,CASSSPGQGTDTQYF
.,TRBJ1-1,TRBV11-3,TRBD1,TGTGCCAGCAGCCATCAGGGGGGGAACACTGAAGCTTTCTTT,CASSHQGGNTEAFF
.,TRBJ1-2,TRBV21-1,.,TGTGCCAGCAGCAAAGTCGGTCCCTTTGGCTACACCTTC,CASSKVGPFGYTF
.,TRBJ1-2,TRBV7-9,TRBD1,TGTGCCAGCAGCCTGACCGGGACAGGGACCTATGGCTACACCTTC,CASSLTGTGTYGYTF
few,TRBJ2-7,TRBV2,TRBD2,TGTGCCAGCAGGGGGGACTACTACGAGCAGTACTTC,CASRGDYYEQYF
.,TRBJ1-6,TRBV27,.,TGTGCCAGCAGTTTAAGTAGGGCTTCACCCCTCCACTTT,CASSLSRASPLHF
.,TRBJ2-1,TRBV6-9,.,TGTGCCACCTCTCCGTGGGGGTACTACAATGAGCAGTTCTTC,CATSPWGYYNEQFF
.,TRBJ1-1,TRBV15,.,TGTGCCACCAGCAGAAGGTGGGGAAGCAACACTGAAGCTTTCTTT,CATSRRWGSNTEAFF
.,TRBJ2-4,TRBV7-2,TRBD2,TGTGCCAGCAGCGACTGGGCGGGCGGGGGGTCCAAAAACATTCAGTACTTC,CASSDWAGGGSKNIQYF
few,TRBJ1-5,TRBV7-8,.,TGTGCCAGCAGCCACAGGCGGGTTATTGAGCCCCAGCATTTT,CASSHRRVIEPQHF
.,TRBJ2-3,TRBV5-6,TRBD2,TGTGCCAGCAGCACTAGCGGGAGTAGCACAGATACGCAGTATTTT,CASSTSGSSTDTQYF
.,TRBJ2-3,TRBV6-4,TRBD1,TGTGCCAGCAGTGACTCGACAGGGGCAGATACGCAGTATTTT,CASSDSTGADTQYF
.,TRBJ2-7,TRBV5-5,TRBD2,TGTGCCAGCAGCGGTCCGGGACTAGCAACAACCTACGAGCAGTACTTC,CASSGPGLATTYEQYF
.,TRBJ2-3,TRBV4-1,TRBD2,TGCGCCAGCAAGGGGACTAGCGGCCACAGCACAGATACGCAGTATTTT,CASKGTSGHSTDTQYF
.,TRBJ2-7,TRBV6-1,.,TGTGCCAGCAGTGAAAATCCATTTCAGGGAGACGAGCAGTACTTC,CASSENPFQGDEQYF
.,TRBJ1-2,TRBV5-4,TRBD1,TGTGCCAGCAGCCTATGGACAGGCCACTATGGCTACACCTTC,CASSLWTGHYGYTF
.,TRBJ1-2,TRBV7-9,.,TGTGCCAGCAGCTTAGGGACAAACTATGGCTACACCTTC,CASSLGTNYGYTF
.,TRBJ1-1,TRBV6-5,.,TGTGCCAGCAGTTACTCCGGGGTGGGGCCTGAAGCTTTCTTT,CASSYSGVGPEAFF
.,TRBJ2-3,TRBV5-6,TRBD2,TGTGCCAGCAGCTTTCTAGCGGGTTCAGATACGCAGTATTTT,CASSFLAGSDTQYF
.,TRBJ1-1,TRBV7-9,.,TGTGCCAGCAGCACTCGAGGGGATTTGGGCACTGAAGCTTTCTTT,CASSTRGDLGTEAFF
.,TRBJ1-4,TRBV4-3,.,TGCGCCAGCAGCCCCGTCGGGGATGCAACTAATGAAAAACTGTTTTTT,CASSPVGDATNEKLFF
.,TRBJ2-2,TRBV2,.,TGTGCCAGCAGTGGGACTCTGGGGAACACCGGGGAGCTGTTTTTT,CASSGTLGNTGELFF
.,TRBJ2-5,TRBV27,TRBD2,TGTGCCAGCAGTAAGGCTAGCGGGAGGCAAGAGACCCAGTACTTC,CASSKASGRQETQYF
.,TRBJ2-3,TRBV11-3,.,TGTGCCAGCAGCTTAGAAGGGTCAGATACGCAGTATTTT,CASSLEGSDTQYF
.,TRBJ2-3,TRBV9,TRBD1,TGTGCCAGCAGGGCCGGGACAGCGCCCACAGATACGCAGTATTTT,CASRAGTAPTDTQYF
.,TRBJ2-3,TRBV27,.,TGTGCCAGCAGTTTATTTTCGGGAAACACAGATACGCAGTATTTT,CASSLFSGNTDTQYF